A single sample is the source of the 21 T cell receptor beta chains below, sequenced in a study of CD8+ T cells in alopecia areata. The treatment: oral pan-JAK inhibitor, 5-10 mg twice daily. cDNA reverse transcribed from extracted RNA served as the sequencing template. Some clones are missing from TCRdb's copy, which holds only in-frame ones; the method was immunoSEQ multiplex PCR. This sample has 120,000 or so clones; 58% occur once, and the top ten carry under 35%. The sequencing used CD8+ T cells sorted from blood, collected at week 4, from a patient treated with tofacitinib. All receptors derive from a human donor with alopecia areata.

In this sample, this clone turned up many times. This chain connects TRBV4-2 to TRBJ1-1, with a tentative D call TRBD1 (5 bases). Germline-derived CDR1 and CDR2 are LGHNA and YNFKEQ. CDR3 size: 14 residues. V was trimmed by 0 bases and J by 11 bases, leaving 16 bases between them. The CDR3 reads CASSQENLGTGAFF. As DNA, the CDR3 is TGTGCCAGCAGCCAAGAAAACTTGGGGACCGGTGCTTTCTTT.

The chain combines TRBV9 with TRBJ2-7, with TRBD2 as a possible D gene (6 bases). Trimming left V 0 bases short and J 2 bases short, with 9 bases between. CDR1 and CDR2 (germline): SGDLS, YYNGEE. This CDR3 spans 14 amino acids. CDR3 protein: CASSVAEGPYEQYF. The CDR3 nucleotides are TGTGCCAGCAGCGTAGCGGAGGGCCCCTACGAGCAGTACTTC.

In the case of this clone: Other DNA sequences from this sample encode an identical CDR3 as well. The chain joins TRBV13 to TRBJ2-7; no reliable D call. Deletions cut 1 base from V and 0 bases from J, with 1 base between. In germline, CDR1 is PRHDT, CDR2 FYEKMQ (reference sequence). This CDR3 has 12 residues. CDR3 sequence (DNA): TGTGCCAGCAGCTTAGACTCCTACGAGCAGTACTTC. Translation gives CASSLDSYEQYF. Based on the CDR3 plus reference TRBV13 and TRBJ2-7, the full variable domain is AAGVIQSPRHLIKEKRETATLKCYPIPRHDTVYWYQQGPGQDPQFLISFYEKMQSDKGSIPDRFSAQQFSDYHSELNMSSLELGDSALYFCASSLDSYEQYFGPGTRLTVT.

The chain is built from TRBV29-1 and TRBJ1-2; TRBD1 might be the D (5 bases). CDR3 length: 14 residues. Per germline, CDR1 SQVTM and CDR2 ANQGSEA. V shed 7 bases and J shed 4 bases, with 19 bases lying between them. DNA for the CDR3: TGCAGCGGAACCGGGACTTCGGCAGGCTATGGCTACACCTTC. Encoded protein: CSGTGTSAGYGYTF.

V is TRBV29-1 and J is TRBJ2-5; TRBD2 agrees at 9 bases. The CDR3 is 15 amino acids. Germline V gives CDR1 SQVTM, CDR2 ANQGSEA. J gave up 4 bases and V 3 bases, and 9 bases lay outside the gene matches. CDR3 in amino acids: CSVDGVRGGPETQYF. CDR3 in DNA: TGCAGCGTTGATGGGGTGCGGGGGGGCCCAGAGACCCAGTACTTC.

Concerning this clone itself: A junction end diverges from the germline sequence, so it may reflect a read error. The V call is TRBV7-7, the J call TRBJ2-7; 7 bases line up with TRBD1. Germline values: CDR1 SSHAT, CDR2 FNYEAQ (reference sequence). This CDR3 spans 13 amino acids. The CDR3 here is CASSPRTGYEQYF. CDR3 DNA: TGTGCTAGCAGCCCGCGGACAGGCTACGAGCAGTACTTC.

The genes are TRBV27 and TRBJ1-5; D may be TRBD1 (6 bases). V gave up 5 bases and J gave up 2 bases, with 16 bases separating them. This CDR3 has 16 amino acids. Per the germline V gene, CDR1 is MNHEY and CDR2 is SMNVEV (reference sequence). DNA of the CDR3: TGTGCCAGCAGTCCCTCATCGGGGGCACGCAATCAGCCCCAGCATTTT. It yields the protein CASSPSSGARNQPQHF.

V and J are TRBV9 and TRBJ2-3, with no clear D. The CDR3 spans 14 residues. V lost 0 bases to trimming and J lost 2 bases, with 7 bases between them. Germline-derived CDR1 and CDR2 are SGDLS and YYNGEE. The chain's CDR3 is CASSVVDFTDTQYF. CDR3 coding DNA: TGTGCCAGCAGCGTAGTTGACTTCACAGATACGCAGTATTTT.

This clone showed up just a few times. The chain carries TRBV30 and TRBJ2-1, with D possibly matching TRBD1 (6 bases). Germline loops: CDR1 GTSNPN, CDR2 SVGIG (reference sequence). The CDR3 loop spans 11 amino acids. Trimming took 5 bases from V and 9 from J, leaving 11 bases between them. CDR3: CAWAEGVEQFF. CDR3 coding DNA: TGTGCCTGGGCCGAGGGGGTTGAGCAGTTCTTC.

The chain uses TRBV7-9 and TRBJ2-3, with D tentatively TRBD2 (5 bases). Germline CDR1 is SEHNR and CDR2 is FQNEAQ (reference sequence). The V and J ends lost 4 bases and 2 bases respectively, with 10 bases between them. This CDR3 region has 14 residues. Written as DNA, the CDR3 is TGTGCCAGCAGCTCCGGACTGATCACAGATACGCAGTATTTT. It codes for CASSSGLITDTQYF.

The sample holds a few counts of this clone. J is TRBJ2-7 and V is TRBV29-1; 10 nucleotides align to TRBD2. J lost 11 bases, V lost 5 bases, and 6 bases had no gene match. The CDR3 extends over 11 amino acids. In germline, CDR1 is SQVTM, CDR2 ANQGSEA. DNA for the CDR3: TGCAGCGTTTTCGAAGGACTAGCGGAGTACTTC. Translated: CSVFEGLAEYF.

CDR3 protein: CASSHRVSGNEQFF. Here the CDR3 DNA reads TGCGCCAGCAGCCACAGGGTATCAGGCAATGAGCAGTTCTTC. This chain uses TRBV4-1 with TRBJ2-1; tentative D call: TRBD1 (5 bases). The germline V gene has CDR1 MGHRA and CDR2 YSYEKL. This CDR3 is built from 14 residues. V dropped 3 bases and J dropped 6 bases, with 12 bases sitting between them.

This clone has more than one count but fewer than ten. The chain recombines TRBV30 with TRBJ1-5, with 7 positions matching TRBD1. The CDR3 has 17 residues. Losses at the gene ends were 0 bases for V and 0 bases for J; bases not matched to a gene: 8. Germline-derived CDR1 and CDR2 are GTSNPN and SVGIG (reference sequence). CDR3 bases: TGTGCCTGGAGTGTACGGGACAGCTTTTATAGCAATCAGCCCCAGCATTTT. This codes for CAWSVRDSFYSNQPQHF.

A few counts support this clone. The chain combines TRBV29-1 with TRBJ1-2, with D unclear. V was shortened by 4 bases and J by 8 bases, with 14 bases between the two germline ends. The germline gives CDR1 SQVTM, CDR2 ANQGSEA. The CDR3 sequence is 12 residues long. The chain's CDR3 is CSVVLMEEGYTF. The CDR3 bases are TGCAGCGTTGTTCTGATGGAGGAAGGCTACACCTTC.

The J gene is TRBJ2-1, the V gene TRBV30, with D uncertain. V dropped 0 bases and J dropped 7 bases, with 10 bases sitting between them. The CDR3 extends over 13 amino acids. The germline V gene has CDR1 GTSNPN and CDR2 SVGIG (reference sequence). CDR3 region: CAWSVGTLNEQFF. The CDR3 DNA is TGTGCCTGGAGTGTGGGAACCCTGAATGAGCAGTTCTTC.

This clone was seen only a few times. An end of the junction differs from the germline gene, which may be a read error. This chain links TRBV6-5 with TRBJ2-2; D gene ambiguous. Germline V lookup: CDR1 MNHEY, CDR2 SVGAGI. This CDR3 contains 13 residues. Written as DNA, the CDR3 is TGTGCCAGCAGTGACTCTAGCACCGGGGAGCTGTTTTTT. It yields the protein CASSDSSTGELFF.

The chain employs TRBV9 and TRBJ1-5; unclear D gene. V dropped 0 bases and J dropped 3 bases, with 7 bases sitting between them. The CDR3 consists of 14 residues. The germline CDR1 and CDR2 sequences are SGDLS and YYNGEE. In nucleotides, the CDR3 is TGTGCCAGCAGCGTAGGAATGTCCAATCAGCCCCAGCATTTT. Its translation: CASSVGMSNQPQHF.

The chain carries TRBV5-1 and TRBJ2-7; D is unclear. The CDR3 runs 11 residues. Trimming shortened V by 7 bases and J by 3 bases, and 8 bases separated the two germline ends. The germline V gene encodes CDR1 SGHRS and CDR2 YFSETQ. This CDR3 is CASDDGYEQYF. The CDR3 coding sequence is TGCGCCAGCGACGACGGCTACGAGCAGTACTTC.

The genes are TRBV15 and TRBJ1-1; 9 nucleotides agree with TRBD1. The length of the CDR3 is 14 residues. Trimming cost V 3 bases and J 3 bases; bases outside gene matches: 2. Germline V gene sequence: CDR1 LNHNV, CDR2 YYDKDF (reference sequence). CDR3 nucleotides: TGTGCCACCAGCAGGGACAGGGGAGACACTGAAGCTTTCTTT. It encodes CATSRDRGDTEAFF.

The gene calls are TRBV7-9 and TRBJ1-1; 9 bases fit TRBD1. J lost 5 bases, V lost 3 bases, and 10 bases had no gene match. The CDR3 is 16 residues long. CDR1 SEHNR and CDR2 FQNEAQ come from the germline V gene (reference sequence). In DNA, the CDR3 is TGTGCCAGCAGCTTGGGACTGGACAGGGGAGGGACTGAAGCTTTCTTT. This sequence encodes CASSLGLDRGGTEAFF.

The chain is built from TRBV27 and TRBJ1-2; TRBD1 matches at 7 bases. The CDR3 runs 16 residues. J lost 2 bases, V lost 4 bases, and 10 bases had no gene match. CDR1 is MNHEY and CDR2 is SMNVEV in the germline V gene (reference sequence). This chain's CDR3 is CASSSDPGQQNYGYTF. CDR3 bases: TGTGCCAGCAGTTCGGATCCGGGACAGCAAAACTATGGCTACACCTTC.